This T cell receptor beta chain was recorded in a study of regulatory T cells in long-lasting Graves disease. Study results and caveats: Whereas roughly 1,000 public clonotypes were shared by new patients, persistent patients shared more, at 2,741.

Sequencing libraries for TCR beta were prepared with iRepertoire HTBI primers and Arm-PCR of CDR3 regions. TCRdb analysed the multiplex PCR reads with MiXCR anew, one entry per CDR3 protein. Of more than 350,000 distinct CDR3 sequences detected, about 15% appear once; the ten largest clones hold over 15%. The time point: newly diagnosed GD, antithyroid drugs for less than 3 months. RNA from PBMCs was the source of the TCR library. In this sample, this clonotype turned up a few times. The antigen remains unidentified. This may be a read error, as it is one base from a much larger clone. The same data also contributed to another study, on T cells in Graves' hyperthyroidism and ophthalmopathy.

This receptor was obtained from a woman aged 25 to 39 with Graves disease. The specimen was peripheral blood mononuclear cells (PBMCs), collected at new diagnosis, from a patient treated with antithyroid drugs.

CDR3 region: CASSWAPGSRAGEQYF. DNA for the CDR3: TGTGCCAGCAGCTGGGCTCCGGGCTCCCGAGCAGGCGAGCAGTACTTC. The chain has TRBV11-2 and TRBJ2-5; D not certain. The better agreement between TRBJ2-7 and the DNA end casts doubt on the J call. Germline CDR1 is SGHAT and CDR2 is FQNNGV. The CDR3 has 16 amino acids.